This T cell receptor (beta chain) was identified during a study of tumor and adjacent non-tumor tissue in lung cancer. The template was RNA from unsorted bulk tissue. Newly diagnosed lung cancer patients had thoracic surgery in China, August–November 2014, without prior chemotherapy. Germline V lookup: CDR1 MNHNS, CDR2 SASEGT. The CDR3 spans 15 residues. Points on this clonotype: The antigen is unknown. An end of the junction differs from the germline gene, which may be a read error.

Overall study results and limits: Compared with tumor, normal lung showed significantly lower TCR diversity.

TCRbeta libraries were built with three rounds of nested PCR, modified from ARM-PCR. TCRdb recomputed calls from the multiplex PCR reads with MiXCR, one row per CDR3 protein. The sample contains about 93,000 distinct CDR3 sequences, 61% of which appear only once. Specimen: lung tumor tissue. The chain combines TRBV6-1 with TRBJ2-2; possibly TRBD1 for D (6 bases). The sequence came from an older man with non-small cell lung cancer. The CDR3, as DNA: TGTGCCAGCAAACGGGGACACCAGACGGCCGTGGAACTGCTTTTT. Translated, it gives CASKRGHQTAVELLF.